The 30 T cell receptor beta chains below were found in one sample sequenced in a study of cytomegalovirus exposure and HLA in healthy donors. The PCR made use of 60 Vbeta and 13 Jbeta primers. The table came from immunoSEQ multiplex PCR; TCRdb's copy has only in-frame clones and leaves some out. The table records about 190,000 clones, approximately 82% of them present only once. Sequencing input: PBMCs. The receptors stem from a woman in her late teens or twenties in good health and CMV-seropositive.

The CDR3 sequence is CASSQGARSYTF. For the CDR3, the DNA is TGTGCCAGCAGCCAAGGGGCCAGAAGCTACACCTTC. The chain links TRBV14 to TRBJ1-2; D is ambiguous. The CDR3 sequence is 12 residues long. CDR1 is SGHDN, CDR2 FVKESK, per germline. Trimming shortened V by 1 base and J by 9 bases, and 9 bases separated the two germline ends.

The genes are TRBV28 and TRBJ1-1; no clear D. Germline loops: CDR1 MDHEN, CDR2 SYDVKM. The CDR3 has 15 amino acids. V was clipped by 5 bases and J by 3 bases, with 16 bases between them. The CDR3: CASSPRPAGYTEAFF. The CDR3 nucleotides are TGTGCCAGCAGTCCAAGACCAGCCGGGTACACTGAAGCTTTCTTT.

The chain links TRBV5-5 to TRBJ2-1; tentatively, D is TRBD2 (7 bases). This CDR3 contains 11 residues. Trimming stripped 0 bases from V and 15 bases from J, with 10 bases between. Looked up from germline, CDR1 is SGHKS and CDR2 is YYEKEE (reference sequence). The CDR3 DNA is TGTGCCAGCAGCTTGGCGAGGGGGGGGTTCTTC. Encoded protein: CASSLARGGFF.

This clone was seen only once. Other DNA sequences within the sample encode an identical CDR3. The chain links TRBV6-6 to TRBJ1-2; D not certain. The V end lost 4 bases, the J end lost 3 bases, and 3 bases lay between the germline ends. Germline V gene lookup returns CDR1 MNHNY and CDR2 SVGAGI (reference sequence). There are 11 residues in the CDR3. CDR3 amino acids: CASSSDYGYTF. For the CDR3, the DNA is TGTGCCAGCAGTTCAGACTATGGCTACACCTTC.

Here the CDR3 DNA reads TGCGCCAGCAGCTTGGCCCCTCAAGAGACCCAGTACTTC. Translating it yields CASSLAPQETQYF. V is TRBV5-1 and J is TRBJ2-5; no definite D call. This CDR3 has 13 residues. Trimming left V 0 bases short and J 2 bases short, with 5 bases between. Germline V gene lookup returns CDR1 SGHRS and CDR2 YFSETQ.

The CDR3: CASSLVQLAREQYF. CDR3 coding DNA: TGTGCCAGCAGCTTGGTACAGTTGGCACGCGAGCAGTACTTC. The V gene is TRBV5-6, the J gene TRBJ2-7; D not certain. The germline gives CDR1 SGHDT, CDR2 YYEEEE. V lost 0 bases and J lost 6, with 13 bases in between. The CDR3 totals 14 residues.

The V call is TRBV6-1, the J call TRBJ1-1, with D tentatively TRBD1 (5 bases). Trimming removed 6 bases from V and 0 bases from J, with 8 bases in between. Germline values: CDR1 MNHNS, CDR2 SASEGT. This CDR3 region has 13 residues. This CDR3 reads CASRLGVNTEAFF. The CDR3 DNA is TGTGCCAGCAGGTTAGGGGTGAACACTGAAGCTTTCTTT.

This clone has a single count. The chain joins TRBV18 to TRBJ2-1; D possibly corresponds to TRBD1 (6 bases). V gave up 4 bases and J gave up 2 bases, with 12 bases separating them. Germline-derived CDR1 and CDR2 are KGHSH and LQKENI. This CDR3 has 15 amino acids. CDR3 DNA sequence: TGTGCCAGCTCACTCGCGAGGGGGACCTACAATGAGCAGTTCTTC. Amino acid sequence: CASSLARGTYNEQFF.

The chain links TRBV5-4 to TRBJ2-5; 9 nucleotides align to TRBD2. CDR1 is SGHNT and CDR2 is YYREEE in the germline V gene (reference sequence). J was trimmed by 5 bases and V by 4 bases; bases with no gene match: 3. The CDR3 has 13 residues. The CDR3 nucleotides read TGTGCCAGCAGCCAGCGGGGGGTGGAGACCCAGTACTTC. This codes for CASSQRGVETQYF.

This clone was detected only once. The chain uses TRBV6-4 and TRBJ2-3, with 7 bases fitting TRBD2. The germline CDR1 and CDR2 sequences are MRHNA and SNTAGT. The CDR3 extends over 15 amino acids. The J segment lost 1 base and the V segment lost 6 bases, leaving 7 bases of the junction unmatched. CDR3 DNA: TGTGCCAGCAGCCATTACCGGGGGGGCACAGATACGCAGTATTTT. It translates to CASSHYRGGTDTQYF.

The J gene is TRBJ2-2, the V gene TRBV7-9, with D possibly matching TRBD2 (6 bases). CDR1 and CDR2 (germline): SEHNR, FQNEAQ (reference sequence). V lost 2 bases and J 4 bases, leaving 11 bases between the germline ends. This CDR3 spans 15 amino acids. The CDR3 sequence is CASSLLKGGTGELFF. In nucleotides, the CDR3 is TGTGCCAGCAGCTTACTTAAGGGAGGCACCGGGGAGCTGTTTTTT.

This clone occurred a few times. The chain is built from TRBV9 and TRBJ2-5, with D perhaps matching TRBD1 (6 bases). The CDR3 runs 15 residues. Germline lookup yields CDR1 SGDLS and CDR2 YYNGEE. V was trimmed by 3 bases and J by 5 bases, leaving 17 bases between them. CDR3 nucleotide sequence: TGTGCCAGCAGCGAGGGGGTTCTAGGTTCGGAGACCCAGTACTTC. Its protein is CASSEGVLGSETQYF.

The V and J genes are TRBV27 and TRBJ1-6, with 7 bases aligning to TRBD1. V lost 5 bases and J lost 14; bases outside the gene matches: 9. CDR1 MNHEY and CDR2 SMNVEV come from the germline V gene (reference sequence). The CDR3 is 13 amino acids. The CDR3 region has the DNA TGTGCCAGCAGTCAGGGGACCGGACAGGCCCTCCACTTT. Translated, it gives CASSQGTGQALHF.

The V and J genes are TRBV6-5 and TRBJ1-6; D remains unclear. The CDR3 spans 13 residues. The germline V gene has CDR1 MNHEY and CDR2 SVGAGI. V shed 7 bases and J shed 7 bases, with 11 bases lying between them. In DNA form, the CDR3 reads TGTGCCAGCACCGGGGTGTGGAATTCACCCCTCCACTTT. The encoded protein is CASTGVWNSPLHF.

This clone occurred once. The chain uses TRBV14 and TRBJ2-5; 10 bases map to TRBD2. The trim removed 4 bases at V and 2 bases at J, leaving 4 bases unmatched. The V gene's germline CDR1 is SGHDN and CDR2 FVKESK. The CDR3 runs to 15 residues. The CDR3 DNA is TGTGCCAGCAGCCTCAGAGCGGGGGGGCAAGAGACCCAGTACTTC. Protein: CASSLRAGGQETQYF.

Concerning this clone: The germline gene is not matched at one end of the junction; a read error may be the cause. The chain couples TRBV7-9 to TRBJ1-2; weak D call: TRBD1 (5 bases). From germline, CDR1 is SEHNR and CDR2 FQNEAQ (reference sequence). This CDR3 has 16 amino acids. CDR3 nucleotide sequence: TGTTCCAGCAGCTTAGATCCAGGGAGGGAAGTCTATGGCTACACCTTC. This translates into CSSSLDPGREVYGYTF.

This chain connects TRBV5-3 to TRBJ1-5, with 12 bases aligning to TRBD1. TRBV5-3 is given ORF status, its function remaining uncertain. The CDR3 totals 18 residues. Germline trimming cut 2 bases from V and 2 bases from J; bases unmatched to any gene: 8. This chain's CDR3 is CARSFRDRGQEGNQPQHF. In DNA form, the CDR3 reads TGTGCCAGAAGCTTCCGGGACAGGGGGCAGGAGGGCAATCAGCCCCAGCATTTT.

CDR3 nucleotides: TGCGCCAGCAGCACTTCCTGGACTAGCAGGTACAATGAGCAGTTCTTC. It translates to CASSTSWTSRYNEQFF. V and J are TRBV4-1 and TRBJ2-1, with 8 bases aligning to TRBD2. The CDR3 is 16 residues long. The germline V gene has CDR1 MGHRA and CDR2 YSYEKL. The V and J ends lost 5 bases and 4 bases, in that order; junction bases with no gene match: 10.

This clone has only one observation. The J gene is TRBJ1-5, the V gene TRBV6-1, with D perhaps TRBD1 (5 bases). Germline-derived CDR1 and CDR2 are MNHNS and SASEGT. The length of the CDR3 is 17 residues. Deletions cut 0 bases from V and 7 bases from J, with 19 bases between. The CDR3 here is CASSEAKQVTKRQPQHF. In DNA form, the CDR3 reads TGTGCCAGCAGTGAAGCTAAACAGGTAACGAAGAGGCAGCCCCAGCATTTT.

This CDR3 reads CASSLNILAGGTYEQYF. CDR3 nucleotide sequence: TGTGCCAGCAGCCTCAACATATTAGCGGGGGGGACCTACGAGCAGTACTTC. The V and J genes are TRBV5-4 and TRBJ2-5; 11 bases are a match to TRBD2. The DNA end is more similar to TRBJ2-7, so the J call may be wrong. The germline V gene encodes CDR1 SGHNT and CDR2 YYREEE (reference sequence). This CDR3 region has 17 residues.

The chain recombines TRBV2 with TRBJ2-7, with D possibly matching TRBD2 (6 bases). This CDR3 region has 15 residues. V was cut by 3 bases and J by 1 base, with 13 bases left in between. Germline CDR1 SNHLY, CDR2 FYNNEI. This CDR3 reads CASSDLRGRSYEQYF. The CDR3 nucleotides are TGTGCCAGCAGTGATTTGCGGGGCCGTTCCTACGAGCAGTACTTC. The full variable domain, completed using reference TRBV2 and TRBJ2-7, is EPEVTQTPSHQVTQMGQEVILRCVPISNHLYFYWYRQILGQKVEFLVSFYNNEISEKSEIFDDQFSVERPDGSNFTLKIRSTKLEDSAMYFCASSDLRGRSYEQYFGPGTRLTVT.

The chain joins TRBV5-6 to TRBJ1-5; tentative D call: TRBD1 (5 bases). Looked up from germline, CDR1 is SGHDT and CDR2 is YYEEEE. The CDR3 contains 15 residues. Between the trimmed V and J ends, which lost 2 bases and 1 base, there was a span of 10 bases. The CDR3 sequence: CASSFRRGSNQPQHF. CDR3 nucleotide sequence: TGTGCCAGCAGCTTCAGGAGGGGAAGCAATCAGCCCCAGCATTTT.

The genes are TRBV6-6 and TRBJ2-5; 7 bases are shared with TRBD2. The CDR3 covers 15 residues. Germline V gene sequence: CDR1 MNHNY, CDR2 SVGAGI (reference sequence). The ends lost 5 bases at V and 5 bases at J; junction bases unmatched: 11. The CDR3 DNA reads TGTGCCAGCAGTAAGTTCGAGACTAGCAGGGAGACCCAGTACTTC. It encodes CASSKFETSRETQYF.

This clone was detected only once. The V gene is TRBV28, the J gene TRBJ1-6; D gene unclear. CDR1 is MDHEN and CDR2 is SYDVKM in the germline V gene. Trimming stripped 2 bases from V and 5 bases from J, with 7 bases between. The length of the CDR3 is 14 residues. The CDR3 spells CASSLGRNNSPLHF. CDR3 in DNA: TGTGCCAGCAGTTTAGGCAGAAATAATTCACCCCTCCACTTT.

The V and J genes are TRBV6-5 and TRBJ1-2; D is uncertain. The V gene lost 4 bases and the J gene lost 4 bases, with 16 bases spanning the gap. This CDR3 is built from 15 residues. In germline, CDR1 is MNHEY, CDR2 SVGAGI. The CDR3 loop is CASSWSLRAGYGYTF. DNA of the CDR3: TGTGCCAGCAGTTGGTCACTTAGAGCTGGCTATGGCTACACCTTC.

The chain is built from TRBV10-3 and TRBJ2-3; D not certain. V lost 6 bases and J 1 base, leaving 8 bases between the germline ends. Germline-derived CDR1 and CDR2 are ENHRY and SYGVKD. The CDR3 loop spans 13 amino acids. CDR3 in amino acids: CAIRGTGTDTQYF. CDR3 nucleotide sequence: TGTGCCATCAGGGGCACTGGCACAGATACGCAGTATTTT.

The chain links TRBV10-3 to TRBJ2-5; unclear D gene. V gave up 6 bases and J gave up 2 bases, with 13 bases separating them. CDR1 is ENHRY, CDR2 SYGVKD, per germline. The CDR3 extends over 14 amino acids. CDR3 sequence reads: CAISERAPQETQYF. The CDR3 DNA sequence: TGTGCCATCAGCGAACGAGCTCCTCAAGAGACCCAGTACTTC.

The chain has TRBV19 and TRBJ1-5, with 8 bases that match TRBD1. The trim removed 3 bases at V and 5 bases at J, leaving 9 bases unmatched. The CDR3 has 16 amino acids. Germline CDR1 is LNHDA and CDR2 is SQIVND (reference sequence). The CDR3 nucleotides read TGTGCCAGTAGTATCAACGGAGGACAGGGCCATCAGCCCCAGCATTTT. It yields the protein CASSINGGQGHQPQHF.

The chain carries TRBV7-2 and TRBJ2-3, with D maybe TRBD2 (5 bases). The length of the CDR3 is 11 residues. CDR1 SGHTA and CDR2 FQGNSA come from the germline V gene. Trimming took off 10 bases at V and 1 base at J, with 6 bases between the two ends. DNA of the CDR3: TGTGCCAAGGAGGGCACAGATACGCAGTATTTT. Translating it yields CAKEGTDTQYF.

The chain couples TRBV9 to TRBJ1-2; D unresolved. Trimming took 0 bases from V and 2 from J, leaving 11 bases between them. The CDR3 spans 15 residues. Germline V gene data show CDR1 as SGDLS and CDR2 as YYNGEE. The CDR3: CASSVAKILNYGYTF. CDR3 DNA: TGTGCCAGCAGCGTAGCTAAAATCCTGAACTATGGCTACACCTTC.